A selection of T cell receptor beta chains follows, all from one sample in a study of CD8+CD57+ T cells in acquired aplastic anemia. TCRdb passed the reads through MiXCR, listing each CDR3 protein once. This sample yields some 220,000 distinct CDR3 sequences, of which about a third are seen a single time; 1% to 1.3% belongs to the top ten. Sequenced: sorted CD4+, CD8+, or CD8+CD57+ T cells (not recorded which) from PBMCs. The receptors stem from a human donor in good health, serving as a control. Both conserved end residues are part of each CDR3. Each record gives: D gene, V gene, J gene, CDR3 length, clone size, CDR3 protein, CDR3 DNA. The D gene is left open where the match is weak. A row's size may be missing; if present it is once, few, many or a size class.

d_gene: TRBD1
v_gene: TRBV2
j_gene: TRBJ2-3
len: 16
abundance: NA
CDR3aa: CASSEGRTGEADTQYF
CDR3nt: TGTGCCAGCAGTGAAGGGCGGACAGGGGAGGCAGATACGCAGTATTTT

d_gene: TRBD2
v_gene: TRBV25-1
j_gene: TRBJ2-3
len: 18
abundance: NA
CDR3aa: CASSYSTTGTRDPDTQYF
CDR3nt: TGTGCCAGCAGTTACTCGACTACCGGGACTAGGGACCCCGATACGCAGTATTTT

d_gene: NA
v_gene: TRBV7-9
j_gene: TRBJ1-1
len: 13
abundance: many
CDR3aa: CASSLEQFTEAFF
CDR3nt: TGTGCCAGCAGCTTAGAACAGTTCACTGAAGCTTTCTTT

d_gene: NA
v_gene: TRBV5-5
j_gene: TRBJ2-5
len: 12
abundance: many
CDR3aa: CASSSRGETQYF
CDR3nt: TGTGCCAGCAGCTCCAGGGGAGAGACCCAGTACTTC

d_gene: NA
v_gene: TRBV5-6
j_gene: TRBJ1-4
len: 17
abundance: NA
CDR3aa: CASSFGLGGSGREKLFF
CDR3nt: TGTGCCAGCAGCTTCGGCCTTGGGGGTAGTGGCAGGGAAAAACTGTTTTTT

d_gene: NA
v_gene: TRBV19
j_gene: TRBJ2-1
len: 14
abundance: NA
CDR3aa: CASSIQLFYNEQFF
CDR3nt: TGTGCCAGTAGTATCCAACTCTTCTACAATGAGCAGTTCTTC

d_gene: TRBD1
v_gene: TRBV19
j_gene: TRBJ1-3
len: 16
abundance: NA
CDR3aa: CASSSRTGTGGNTIYF
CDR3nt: TGTGCCAGTAGTTCCCGGACAGGGACGGGTGGAAACACCATATATTTT

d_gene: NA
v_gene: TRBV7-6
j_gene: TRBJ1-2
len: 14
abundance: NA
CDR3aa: CASSLGQSSYGYTF
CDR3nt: TGTGCCAGCAGCTTAGGGCAGTCATCCTATGGCTACACCTTC

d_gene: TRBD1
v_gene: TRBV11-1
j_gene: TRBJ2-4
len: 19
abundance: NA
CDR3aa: CASSLARGQAVRAKNIQYF
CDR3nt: TGTGCCAGCAGCTTAGCCCGGGGACAGGCTGTTAGGGCCAAAAACATTCAGTACTTC

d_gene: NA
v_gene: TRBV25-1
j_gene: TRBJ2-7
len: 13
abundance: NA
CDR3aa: CASSYGGGDEQYF
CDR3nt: TGTGCCAGCAGTTACGGGGGCGGGGACGAGCAGTACTTC

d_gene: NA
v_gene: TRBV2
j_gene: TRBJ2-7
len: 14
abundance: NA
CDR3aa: CASSQDREGGSQYF
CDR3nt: TGTGCCAGCAGCCAAGACAGGGAGGGGGGCTCGCAGTACTTC

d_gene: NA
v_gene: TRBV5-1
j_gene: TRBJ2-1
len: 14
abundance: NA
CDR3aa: CASGTGSPSNEQFF
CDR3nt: TGCGCCAGCGGGACTGGAAGTCCGAGCAATGAGCAGTTCTTC

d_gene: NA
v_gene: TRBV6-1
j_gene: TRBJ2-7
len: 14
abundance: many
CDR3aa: CASRFLGVGYEQYF
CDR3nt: TGTGCCAGCAGGTTCCTGGGGGTTGGATACGAGCAGTACTTC

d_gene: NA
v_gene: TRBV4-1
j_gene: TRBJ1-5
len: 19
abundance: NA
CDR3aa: CASSPKPALNTGSGQPQHF
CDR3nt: TGCGCCAGCAGCCCGAAGCCGGCTTTAAACACAGGGTCCGGGCAGCCCCAGCATTTT

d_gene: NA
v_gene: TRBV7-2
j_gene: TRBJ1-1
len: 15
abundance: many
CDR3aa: CASSLEFTGPPQAFF
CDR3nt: TGTGCCAGCAGCTTAGAGTTCACAGGGCCCCCACAAGCTTTCTTT

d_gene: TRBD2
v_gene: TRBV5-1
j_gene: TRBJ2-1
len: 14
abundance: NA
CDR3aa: CASSYGTSGNLQFF
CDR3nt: TGCGCCAGCAGCTACGGGACTAGCGGGAACTTACAGTTCTTC

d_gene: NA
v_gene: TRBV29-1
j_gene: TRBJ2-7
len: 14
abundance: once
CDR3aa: CSASRMSVPYEQYF
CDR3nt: TGCAGCGCCAGCAGGATGAGCGTACCCTACGAGCAGTACTTC

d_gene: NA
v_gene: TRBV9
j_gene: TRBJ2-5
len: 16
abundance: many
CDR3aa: CASSVGGNPSQETQYF
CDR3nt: TGTGCCAGCAGCGTAGGGGGGAATCCCTCCCAAGAGACCCAGTACTTC

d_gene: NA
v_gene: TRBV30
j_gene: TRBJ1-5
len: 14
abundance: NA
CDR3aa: CAWSDLQEDQPQHF
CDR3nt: TGTGCCTGGAGTGACCTTCAGGAAGATCAGCCCCAGCATTTT

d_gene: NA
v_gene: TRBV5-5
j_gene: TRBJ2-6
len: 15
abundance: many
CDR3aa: CASSAGQSGANVLTF
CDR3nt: TGTGCCAGCAGCGCGGGACAGTCTGGGGCCAACGTCCTGACTTTC

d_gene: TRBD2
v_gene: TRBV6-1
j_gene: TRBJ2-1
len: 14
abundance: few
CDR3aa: CASRGAGGINEQFF
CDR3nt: TGTGCCAGCAGGGGCGCGGGGGGGATCAATGAGCAGTTCTTC

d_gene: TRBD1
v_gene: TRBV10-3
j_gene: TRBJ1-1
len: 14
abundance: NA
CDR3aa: CAISVQTGGTEAFF
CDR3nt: TGTGCCATCAGTGTACAAACAGGGGGCACTGAAGCTTTCTTT

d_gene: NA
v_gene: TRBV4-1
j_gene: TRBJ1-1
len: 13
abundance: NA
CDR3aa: CASSRGPRIEAFF
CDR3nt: TGCGCCAGCAGCCGGGGACCCCGAATTGAAGCTTTCTTT

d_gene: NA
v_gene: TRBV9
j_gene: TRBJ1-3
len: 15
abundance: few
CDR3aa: CASSASSGPGNAIYF
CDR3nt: TGTGCCAGCAGCGCTTCTTCGGGCCCTGGAAACGCCATATATTTT

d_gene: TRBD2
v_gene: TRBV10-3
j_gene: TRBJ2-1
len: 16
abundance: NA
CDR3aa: CAISESASGAYNEQFF
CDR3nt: TGTGCCATCAGTGAGTCAGCTAGCGGGGCCTACAATGAGCAGTTCTTC

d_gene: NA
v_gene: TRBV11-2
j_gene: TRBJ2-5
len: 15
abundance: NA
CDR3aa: CASSRPPSASETQYF
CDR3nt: TGTGCCAGCAGCCGCCCCCCGTCGGCCTCGGAGACCCAGTACTTC

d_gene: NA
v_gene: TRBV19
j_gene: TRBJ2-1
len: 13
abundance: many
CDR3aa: CASSKTRYNEQFF
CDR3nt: TGTGCCAGTAGTAAGACCCGCTACAATGAGCAGTTCTTC

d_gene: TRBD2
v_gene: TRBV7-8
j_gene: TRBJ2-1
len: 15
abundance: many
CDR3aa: CASTKGTSGWIEQFF
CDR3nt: TGTGCCAGCACCAAAGGGACTAGCGGCTGGATTGAGCAGTTCTTC

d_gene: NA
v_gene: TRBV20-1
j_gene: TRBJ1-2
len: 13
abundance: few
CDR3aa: CSAQNRRAYGYTF
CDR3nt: TGCAGTGCTCAAAACAGGAGGGCCTATGGCTACACCTTC

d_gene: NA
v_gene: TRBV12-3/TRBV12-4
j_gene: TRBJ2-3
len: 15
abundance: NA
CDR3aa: CASSRRRSVWDTQYF
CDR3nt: TGTGCCAGCAGCCGAAGGAGAAGTGTGTGGGATACGCAGTATTTT

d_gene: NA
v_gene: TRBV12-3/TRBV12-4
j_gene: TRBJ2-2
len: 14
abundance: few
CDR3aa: CASSFYPNTGELFF
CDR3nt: TGTGCCAGCAGTTTTTATCCCAACACCGGGGAGCTGTTTTTT

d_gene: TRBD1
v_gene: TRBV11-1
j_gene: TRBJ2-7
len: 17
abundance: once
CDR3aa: CASSLTRTGLNYYEQYF
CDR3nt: TGTGCCAGCAGCTTAACTCGGACAGGCCTCAACTACTACGAGCAGTACTTC

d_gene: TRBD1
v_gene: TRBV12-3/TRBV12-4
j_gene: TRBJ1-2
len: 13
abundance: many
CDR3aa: CASSPGQGLRYTF
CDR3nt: TGTGCCAGCAGCCCAGGACAGGGGCTCCGCTACACCTTC

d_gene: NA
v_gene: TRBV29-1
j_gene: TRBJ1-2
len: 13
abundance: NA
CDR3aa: CSVEQGRVDGYTF
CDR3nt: TGCAGCGTTGAACAGGGCAGGGTTGACGGCTACACCTTC

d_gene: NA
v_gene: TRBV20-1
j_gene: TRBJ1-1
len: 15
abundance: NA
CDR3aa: CSARDDGGPNTEAFF
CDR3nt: TGCAGTGCTAGAGACGACGGGGGGCCGAACACTGAAGCTTTCTTT

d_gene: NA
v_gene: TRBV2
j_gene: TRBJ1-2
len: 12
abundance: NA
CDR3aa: CASSFTGNGYTF
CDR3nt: TGTGCCAGCAGTTTCACGGGCAATGGCTACACCTTC

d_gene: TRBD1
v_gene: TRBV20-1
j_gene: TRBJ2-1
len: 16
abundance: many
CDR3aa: CSASEDRANSYNEQFF
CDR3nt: TGCAGTGCTAGCGAGGACAGGGCAAATTCCTACAATGAGCAGTTCTTC

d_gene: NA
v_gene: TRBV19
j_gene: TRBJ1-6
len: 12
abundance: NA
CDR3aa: CASRGRVSPLHF
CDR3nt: TGTGCCAGTAGAGGTAGGGTTTCACCCCTCCACTTT

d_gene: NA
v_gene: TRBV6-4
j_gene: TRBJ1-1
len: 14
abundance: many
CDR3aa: CASRSSVGNTEAFF
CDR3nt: TGTGCCAGCAGATCAAGCGTGGGGAACACTGAAGCTTTCTTT

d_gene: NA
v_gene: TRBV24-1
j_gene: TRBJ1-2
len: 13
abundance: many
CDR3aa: CATSAASGYGYTF
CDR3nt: TGTGCCACCAGCGCAGCTTCGGGCTATGGCTACACCTTC

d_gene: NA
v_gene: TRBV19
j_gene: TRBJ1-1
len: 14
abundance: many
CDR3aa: CASSIAEMNTEAFF
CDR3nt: TGTGCCAGTAGTATAGCTGAGATGAACACTGAAGCTTTCTTT

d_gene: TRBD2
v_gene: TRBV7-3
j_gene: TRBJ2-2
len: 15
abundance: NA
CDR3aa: CASSLRGGQSGELFF
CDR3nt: TGTGCCAGCAGCCTACGGGGGGGCCAGAGCGGGGAGCTGTTTTTT

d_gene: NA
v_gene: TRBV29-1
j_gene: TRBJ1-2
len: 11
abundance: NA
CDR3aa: CSVGGPNGYTF
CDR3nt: TGCAGCGTTGGAGGCCCTAATGGCTACACCTTC

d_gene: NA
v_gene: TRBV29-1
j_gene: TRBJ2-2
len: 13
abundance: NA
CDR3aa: CSVDLANTGELFF
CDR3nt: TGCAGCGTTGACCTAGCGAACACCGGGGAGCTGTTTTTT

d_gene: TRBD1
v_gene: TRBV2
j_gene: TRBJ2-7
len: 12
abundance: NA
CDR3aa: CASRRGSYEQYF
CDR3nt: TGTGCCAGCCGCAGGGGGTCCTACGAGCAGTACTTC

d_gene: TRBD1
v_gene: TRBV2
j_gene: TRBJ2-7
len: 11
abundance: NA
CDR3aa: CASRLQGAQYF
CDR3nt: TGTGCCAGCAGACTACAGGGGGCGCAGTACTTC

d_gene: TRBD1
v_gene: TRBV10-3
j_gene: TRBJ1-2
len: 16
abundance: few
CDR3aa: CAISEFMGQGSDGYTF
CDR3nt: TGTGCCATCAGTGAGTTTATGGGACAGGGATCGGATGGCTACACCTTC

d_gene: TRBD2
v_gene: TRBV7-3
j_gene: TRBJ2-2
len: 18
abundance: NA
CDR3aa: CASSLRGLAGGSTGELFF
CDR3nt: TGTGCCAGCAGCTTAAGGGGGCTAGCGGGGGGCAGCACCGGGGAGCTGTTTTTT

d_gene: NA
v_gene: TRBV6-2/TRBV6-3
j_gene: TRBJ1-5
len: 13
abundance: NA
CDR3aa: CASSADGPRTVHF
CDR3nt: TGTGCCAGCAGTGCCGACGGGCCTAGGACGGTACATTTT

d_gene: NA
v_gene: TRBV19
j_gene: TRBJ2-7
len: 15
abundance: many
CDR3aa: CASSTGTALTYEQYF
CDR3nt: TGTGCCAGTAGTACCGGGACGGCGTTAACCTACGAGCAGTACTTC

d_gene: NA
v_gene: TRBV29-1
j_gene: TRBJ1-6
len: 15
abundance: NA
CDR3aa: CSQLKTGKNNSPLHF
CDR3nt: TGCAGCCAATTAAAGACGGGCAAAAATAATTCACCCCTCCACTTT

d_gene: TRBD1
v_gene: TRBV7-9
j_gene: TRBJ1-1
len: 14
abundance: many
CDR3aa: CASRTGGVVTEAFF
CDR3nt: TGTGCCAGCAGGACAGGGGGCGTGGTGACTGAAGCTTTCTTT

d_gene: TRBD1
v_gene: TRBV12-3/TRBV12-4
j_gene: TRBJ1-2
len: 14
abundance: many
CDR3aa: CASSFGPTGWGYTF
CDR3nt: TGTGCCAGCAGTTTTGGGCCGACAGGGTGGGGCTACACCTTC

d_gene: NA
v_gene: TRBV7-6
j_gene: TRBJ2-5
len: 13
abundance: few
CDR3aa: CASSLNWEETQYF
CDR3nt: TGTGCCAGCAGCTTAAACTGGGAAGAGACCCAGTACTTC

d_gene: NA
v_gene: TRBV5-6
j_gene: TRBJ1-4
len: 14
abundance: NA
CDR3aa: CASSWGRDAEKLFF
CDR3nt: TGTGCCAGCAGCTGGGGGCGAGATGCCGAAAAACTGTTTTTT

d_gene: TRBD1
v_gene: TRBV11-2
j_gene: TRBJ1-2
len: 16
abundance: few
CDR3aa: CASRRDRGLANYGYTF
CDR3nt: TGTGCCAGCAGAAGGGACAGGGGCTTGGCTAACTATGGCTACACCTTC

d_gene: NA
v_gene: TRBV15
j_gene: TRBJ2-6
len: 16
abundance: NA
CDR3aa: CATSRDRLAGANVLTF
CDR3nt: TGTGCCACCAGCAGAGATCGTTTGGCCGGGGCCAACGTCCTGACTTTC

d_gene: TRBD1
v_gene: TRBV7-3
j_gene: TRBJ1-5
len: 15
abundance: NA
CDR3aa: CASGHRGSLPQPQHF
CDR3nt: TGTGCCAGCGGTCACAGGGGCTCCCTACCGCAGCCCCAGCATTTT

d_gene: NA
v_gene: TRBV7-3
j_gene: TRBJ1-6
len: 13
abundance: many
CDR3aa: CASSLFVESPLHF
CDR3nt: TGTGCCAGCAGCTTATTCGTGGAGTCACCCCTCCACTTT

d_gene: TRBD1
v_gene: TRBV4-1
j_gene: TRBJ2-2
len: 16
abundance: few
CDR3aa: CASSQRRDRANGELFF
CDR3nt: TGCGCCAGCAGCCAGCGCCGGGACAGGGCAAACGGGGAGCTGTTTTTT